This T cell receptor (beta chain) was sequenced for a study of blood T cell repertoires in COVID-19 (dated by TCRdb to 2020 to 2022). With respect to the entire study: Samples covering the acute and convalescent phases of COVID-19 were provided by collaborators in the United States, Italy and Spain. The repertoires were released in a freely available public database intended as a resource for research on the immune response to SARS-CoV-2. The prospective study material was composed of cDNA or gDNA derived from T cells, B-cell-depleted T cells, or PBMCs. The sample metadata nearly always contained a de-identified subject ID, COVID-19 status, age in years and sex. Deeply sampled blood TCRbeta repertoires from subjects exposed to, actively infected with, or recovered from COVID-19 were included in the dataset. Samples came from the ongoing ImmuneRACE study (first 160 participants) plus 1,254 subjects from 6 global collaborators. Where available, HLA class I and class II types were taken from metadata supplied by the sample provider and were not determined by assay-based typing. Here is what the overall study found, with its caveats: How much clinical and demographic metadata was included differed by source and by participant, and the metadata was provided uncurated.

TCRbeta CDR3 regions were amplified from genomic DNA using the immunoSEQ Assay, a bias-controlled multiplex PCR. The paper's processing steps were these. The number of nucleated cells in each sample was estimated from the amplification of reference gene primers within the assay. To quantify the absolute abundance of each unique TCRbeta CDR3 rearrangement, sequence reads were collapsed and filtered. For each sample, productive Simpson clonality was calculated as the square root of Simpson's diversity index across productive rearrangements. TCRdb took over this immuneACCESS table, retaining in-frame rearrangements with V and J assigned. Such tables are incomplete; in checked studies, under half of the missing clones stem from an unresolved V gene, and the remainder is unexplained. For V, J and clone size, that table is used; D and trimming come from the DNA. This sample gives about 300,000 clones in total; 70% to 90% of them show up just once. The biggest ten clones account for about 4.2% of the sample.

This clone was seen a handful of times. Its antigen is still unknown. Per-base quality was not reported, and no clone a single base away is much larger than it. Trimming leaves V shorter by 4 bases and J shorter by 10 bases, with the junction holding 3 bases beyond the gene matches. Via the germline V gene, CDR1 is SQVTM and CDR2 ANQGSEA. From cysteine to phenylalanine, the CDR3 is 10 amino acids long. Just CDR3 DNA is preserved here, 30 bases in frame from base 1. In the prospective study, participants were roughly 18 to 100 years old, resided in approximately 25 geographic areas of the United States, and were enrolled through a virtual design. To assign participants to cohorts, the prospective study relied on clinical history that participants themselves reported in a screening survey and a study questionnaire. Recovered participants in ImmuneRACE Cohort 3 were defined as having two consecutive negative NP/OP PCR tests, clearance from a healthcare professional, or resolution of symptoms. Each participant in the prospective study had whole blood, serum and a nasopharyngeal or oropharyngeal swab collected by mobile phlebotomists. Prospective study participants could optionally give additional blood draws and questionnaires over an approximately 2-month period. Blood samples from the prospective study were shipped frozen or at room temperature prior to DNA extraction.

The sample was PBMCs or T cells enriched from blood (not recorded which). Rearrangement joined TRBV29-1 to TRBJ1-1, and 7 bases in between align with TRBD1. This receptor was identified in a man between 25 and 39 years old who had recovered from COVID-19. CDR3 reads: CSVGDSGAFF. The sequenced DNA is TGCAGCGTTGGGGACAGCGGAGCTTTCTTT.